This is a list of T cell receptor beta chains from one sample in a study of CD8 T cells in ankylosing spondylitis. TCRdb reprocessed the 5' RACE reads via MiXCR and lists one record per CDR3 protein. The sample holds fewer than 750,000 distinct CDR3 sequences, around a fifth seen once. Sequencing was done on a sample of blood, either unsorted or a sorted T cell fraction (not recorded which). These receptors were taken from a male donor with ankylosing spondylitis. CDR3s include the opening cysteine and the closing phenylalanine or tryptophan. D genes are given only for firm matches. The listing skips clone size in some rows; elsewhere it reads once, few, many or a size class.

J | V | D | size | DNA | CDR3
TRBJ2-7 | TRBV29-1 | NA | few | TGCAGCGTTGAAGAGGGTGGCGAGCAGTACTTC | CSVEEGGEQYF
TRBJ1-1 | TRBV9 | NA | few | TGTGCCAGCAGCGTAGGAGGAGGTGGAGGGCACACTGAAGCTTTCTTT | CASSVGGGGGHTEAFF
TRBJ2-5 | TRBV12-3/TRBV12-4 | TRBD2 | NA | TGTGCCAGCAGTTTTTGGTCTAGCGGGACGGGAGAGACCCAGTACTTC | CASSFWSSGTGETQYF
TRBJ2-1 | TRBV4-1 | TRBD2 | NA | TGCGCCAGCAGCCTAGCAGGGACTAGCGGGAGCGGAGGTGAGCAGTTCTTC | CASSLAGTSGSGGEQFF
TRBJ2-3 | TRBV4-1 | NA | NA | TGCGCCAGCAGCCAAGATCGACAGAGCACAGATACGCAGTATTTT | CASSQDRQSTDTQYF
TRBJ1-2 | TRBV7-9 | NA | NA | TGTGCCAGCGGGAAGAATCAGGCTAACTATGGCTACACCTTC | CASGKNQANYGYTF
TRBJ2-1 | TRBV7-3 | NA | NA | TGTGCCAGCAGCTTACAGGGTGTGTTCTCCTACAATGAGCAGTTCTTC | CASSLQGVFSYNEQFF
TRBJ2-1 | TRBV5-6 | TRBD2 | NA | TGTGCCAGCAGCGCGACTAGCGGGGGTAATCTCCTAGGAAATGAGCAGTTCTTC | CASSATSGGNLLGNEQFF
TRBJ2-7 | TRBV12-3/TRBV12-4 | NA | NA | TGTGCCAGCACTGCTTCCGGACAAGAGCAGTACTTC | CASTASGQEQYF
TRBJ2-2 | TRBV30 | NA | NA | TGTGCCTGGGAGGGAAGTTACACCAACACCGGGGAGCTGTTTTTT | CAWEGSYTNTGELFF
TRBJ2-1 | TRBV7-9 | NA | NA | TGTGCCAGCAGCTTAACCGTGGCGGGACCCTACAATGAGCAGTTCTTC | CASSLTVAGPYNEQFF
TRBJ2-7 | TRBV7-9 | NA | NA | TGTGCCGCGTTCCCCCCCAGCTCCTACGAGCAGTACTTC | CAAFPPSSYEQYF
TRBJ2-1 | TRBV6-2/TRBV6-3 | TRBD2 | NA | TGTGCCAGCAGCCAGACTAGCGGGAGTATCCCCTACAATGAGCAGTTCTTC | CASSQTSGSIPYNEQFF
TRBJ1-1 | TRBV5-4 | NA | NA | TGTGCCAGCAGCTTGGCCAGGGTACCTACTGAAGCTTTCTTT | CASSLARVPTEAFF
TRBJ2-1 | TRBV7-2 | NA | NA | TGTGCCAGCAGCCGAGTCGACAATGAGCAGTTCTTC | CASSRVDNEQFF
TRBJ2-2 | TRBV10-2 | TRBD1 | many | TGCGCCACAGGACAGGGGAACACCGGGGAGCTGTTTTTT | CATGQGNTGELFF
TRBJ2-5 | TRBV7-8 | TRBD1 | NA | TGTGCCAGCAGCTTAGCTTCAGGGGGCGAGTTAGAGACCCAGTACTTC | CASSLASGGELETQYF
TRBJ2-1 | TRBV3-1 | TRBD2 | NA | TGTGCCAGCAGCCCACTAGCGGGAGGTCACAATGAGCAGTTCTTC | CASSPLAGGHNEQFF
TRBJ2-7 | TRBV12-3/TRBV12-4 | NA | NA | TGTGCCAGCAGTTTCGATGGGACCTCCTACGAGCAGTACTTC | CASSFDGTSYEQYF
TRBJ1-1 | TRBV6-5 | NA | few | TGTGCCAGCAGTTACAAAAACACTGAAGCTTTCTTT | CASSYKNTEAFF
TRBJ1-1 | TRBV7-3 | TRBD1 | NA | TGTGCCAGCAGCCCCCGGGGTGGACAGGGTCTAGTCACTGAAGCTTTCTTT | CASSPRGGQGLVTEAFF
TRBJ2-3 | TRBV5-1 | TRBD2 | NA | TGCGCCAGCAACTCCGGACTAGCGGGGAGCACAGATACGCAGTATTTT | CASNSGLAGSTDTQYF
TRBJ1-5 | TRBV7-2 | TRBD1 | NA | TGTGCCAGCAGCTGGGACAGGCTAACGAATCAGCCCCAGCATTTT | CASSWDRLTNQPQHF
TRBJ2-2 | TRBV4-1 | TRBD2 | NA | TGCGCCAGCAGCCTCGGACTAGCGGGGGGTTACACCGGGGAGCTGTTTTTT | CASSLGLAGGYTGELFF
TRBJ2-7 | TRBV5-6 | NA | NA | TGTGCCAGCAGCCGCCCGGGATACTACGAGCAGTACTTC | CASSRPGYYEQYF
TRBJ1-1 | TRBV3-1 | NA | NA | TGTGCCAGCAGCCAAGATGATGGGGGGGCGTTGACTGAAGCTTTCTTT | CASSQDDGGALTEAFF
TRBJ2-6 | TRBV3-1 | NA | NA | TGTGCCAGCAGCCGCAGGGCGGGACAGACACTCTCTGGGGCCAACGTCCTGACTTTC | CASSRRAGQTLSGANVLTF
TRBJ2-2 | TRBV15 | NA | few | TGTGCCACCAGGAGGGGGACGGCTAATAGCGGGGAGCTGTTTTTT | CATRRGTANSGELFF
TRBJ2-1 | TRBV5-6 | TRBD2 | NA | TGTGCCAGCAGCTTGGCGGGGGGTGACCTTGGGCAGTTCTTC | CASSLAGGDLGQFF
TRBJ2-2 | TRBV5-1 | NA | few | TGCGCCAGCAATGGAGCGGCGATTACCGGGGAGCTGTTTTTT | CASNGAAITGELFF
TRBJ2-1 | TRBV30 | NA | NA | TGTGCCTGGAGTGTTGGAGCTAGGGATGAGCAGTTCTTC | CAWSVGARDEQFF
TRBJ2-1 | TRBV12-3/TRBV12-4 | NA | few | TGTGCCAGCAGCGTCCTAGCGAATACCTACAATGAGCAGTTCTTC | CASSVLANTYNEQFF
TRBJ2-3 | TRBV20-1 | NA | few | TGCAGGCCGGGCGGGGAAAGCACAGATACGCAGTATTTT | CRPGGESTDTQYF